This T cell receptor (beta chain) was found in a study of cytomegalovirus exposure and HLA in healthy donors. Notes on this clone: Its target is not known.

The length of the CDR3 is 16 residues. V lost 0 bases to trimming and J lost 7 bases; unmatched junction nucleotides: 7. Germline V gives CDR1 MNHEY, CDR2 SVGAGI. Study outcomes and limitations: Rare sequences made up most TCRs, while some public TCRs were found in many donors.

This PCR relied on a set of 60 Vbeta primers and 13 Jbeta primers. Profiled with immunoSEQ multiplex PCR; TCRdb holds only in-frame clones, not every one. The sample has approximately 170,000 clones, about four fifths seen once. The rearrangement uses TRBV6-5 and TRBJ2-1; TRBD1 agrees at 9 bases. Sample: PBMCs. This receptor was obtained from a woman aged 18-35 years in good health and CMV-seronegative. The CDR3 reads CASSYSGTGLENEQFF. The CDR3 DNA reads as TGTGCCAGCAGTTACTCTGGGACAGGGCTTGAGAATGAGCAGTTCTTC.